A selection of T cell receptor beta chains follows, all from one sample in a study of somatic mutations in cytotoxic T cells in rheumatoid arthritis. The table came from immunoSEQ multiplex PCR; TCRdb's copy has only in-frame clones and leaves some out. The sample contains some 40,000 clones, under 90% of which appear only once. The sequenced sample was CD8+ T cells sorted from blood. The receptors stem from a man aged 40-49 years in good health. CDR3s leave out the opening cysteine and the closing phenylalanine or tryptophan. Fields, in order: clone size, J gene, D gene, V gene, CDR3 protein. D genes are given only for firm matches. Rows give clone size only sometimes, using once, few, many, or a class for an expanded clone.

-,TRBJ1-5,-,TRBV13,ASSLGREGNQPQH
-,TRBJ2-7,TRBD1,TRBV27,ASSAGDSGYNEQY
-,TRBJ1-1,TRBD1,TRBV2,ASSRGLGTEAF
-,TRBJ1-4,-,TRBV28,ASSIQGTNEKLF
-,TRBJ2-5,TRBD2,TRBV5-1,ASSPGRAETQY
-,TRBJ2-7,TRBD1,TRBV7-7,ASSYRGSYEQY
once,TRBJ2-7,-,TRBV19,ASSIVMWGYEQY
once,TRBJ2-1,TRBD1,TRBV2,ASSPQGELTNNEQF
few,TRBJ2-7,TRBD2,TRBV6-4,ASSPSGTTYEQY
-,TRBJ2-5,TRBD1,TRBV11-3,ASSLRTGEETQY
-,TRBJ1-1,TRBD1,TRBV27,ASSLSGQGINTEAF
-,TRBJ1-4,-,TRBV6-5,ASSYSSGNEKLF
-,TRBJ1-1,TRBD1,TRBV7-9,ASSTESEAGGLNTEAF
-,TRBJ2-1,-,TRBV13,ASRVTGNEQF
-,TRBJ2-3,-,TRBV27,ASTRYVGGYTDTQY
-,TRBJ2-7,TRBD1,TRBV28,ASSHRQGTYEQY
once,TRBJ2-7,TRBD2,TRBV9,ASSLGSGLGPYEQY
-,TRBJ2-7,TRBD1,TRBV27,ASSLGQGVYEQY
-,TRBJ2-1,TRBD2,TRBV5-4,ASSLAGAKNEQF
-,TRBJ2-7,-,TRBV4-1,ASSRQGSSSYEQY
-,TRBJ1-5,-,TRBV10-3,AIGGANQPQH
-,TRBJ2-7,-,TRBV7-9,ASSLDVYEQY
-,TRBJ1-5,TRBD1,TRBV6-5,ASSPDRGNQPQH
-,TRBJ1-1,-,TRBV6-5,ASSYRVNTEAF
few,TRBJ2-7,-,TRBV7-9,ASSAPAYYEQY
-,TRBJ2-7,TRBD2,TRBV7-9,ASSFSGSVYEQY
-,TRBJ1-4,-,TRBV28,ASSPRGDDEKLF
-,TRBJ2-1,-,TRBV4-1,ASSQERVRGEQF